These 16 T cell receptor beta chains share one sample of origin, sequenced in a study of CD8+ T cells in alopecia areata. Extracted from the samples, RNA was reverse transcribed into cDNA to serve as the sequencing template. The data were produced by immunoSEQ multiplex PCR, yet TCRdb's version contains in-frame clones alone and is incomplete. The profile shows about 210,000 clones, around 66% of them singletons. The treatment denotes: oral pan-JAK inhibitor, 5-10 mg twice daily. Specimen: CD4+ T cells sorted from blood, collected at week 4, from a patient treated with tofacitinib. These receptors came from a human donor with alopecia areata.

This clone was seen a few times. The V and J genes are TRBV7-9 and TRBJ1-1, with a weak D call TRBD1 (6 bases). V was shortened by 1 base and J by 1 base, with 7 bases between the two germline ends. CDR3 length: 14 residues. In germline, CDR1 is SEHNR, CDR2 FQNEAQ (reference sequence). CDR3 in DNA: TGTGCCAGCAGCTTAGGGACAGCGAACACTGAAGCTTTCTTT. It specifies CASSLGTANTEAFF.

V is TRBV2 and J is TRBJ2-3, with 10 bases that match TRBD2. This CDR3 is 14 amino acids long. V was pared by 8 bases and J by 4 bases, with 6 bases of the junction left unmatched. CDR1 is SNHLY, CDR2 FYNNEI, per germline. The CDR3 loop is CASFSGGAADTQYF. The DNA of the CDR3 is TGTGCCAGCTTCAGCGGGGGGGCGGCAGATACGCAGTATTTT.

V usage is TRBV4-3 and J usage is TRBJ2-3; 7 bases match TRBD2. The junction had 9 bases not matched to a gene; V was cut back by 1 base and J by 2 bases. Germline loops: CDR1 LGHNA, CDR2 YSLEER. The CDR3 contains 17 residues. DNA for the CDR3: TGCGCCAGCAGCCAAGGGAGCGGGGCGGACCTCACAGATACGCAGTATTTT. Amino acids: CASSQGSGADLTDTQYF.

CDR3 protein: CSAYRGSRTDTQYF. The CDR3 coding sequence is TGCAGCGCCTACAGGGGAAGCCGCACAGATACGCAGTATTTT. The chain links TRBV29-1 to TRBJ2-3, with 7 bases that match TRBD1. V was clipped by 7 bases and J by 1 base; unmatched bases: 8. There are 14 residues in the CDR3. Looked up from germline, CDR1 is SQVTM and CDR2 is ANQGSEA.

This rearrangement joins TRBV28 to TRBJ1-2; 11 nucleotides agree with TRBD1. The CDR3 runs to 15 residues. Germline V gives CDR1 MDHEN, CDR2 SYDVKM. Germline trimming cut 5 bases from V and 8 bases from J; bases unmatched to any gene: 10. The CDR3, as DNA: TGTGCCAGCAGTCCCGGCGGGACAGGGGGTTTAGGCTACACCTTC. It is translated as CASSPGGTGGLGYTF.

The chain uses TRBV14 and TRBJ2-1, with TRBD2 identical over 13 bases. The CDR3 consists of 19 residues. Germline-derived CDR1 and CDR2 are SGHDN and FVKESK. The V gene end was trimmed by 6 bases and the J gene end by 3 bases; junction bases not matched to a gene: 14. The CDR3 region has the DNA TGTGCCAGCAGTCACATGGGTGGGACTAGCGGGGAGAACTACAATGAGCAGTTCTTC. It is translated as CASSHMGGTSGENYNEQFF. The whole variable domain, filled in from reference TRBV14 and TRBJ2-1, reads EAGVTQFPSHSVIEKGQTVTLRCDPISGHDNLYWYRRVMGKEIKFLLHFVKESKQDESGMPNNRFLAERTGGTYSTLKVQPAELEDSGVYFCASSHMGGTSGENYNEQFFGPGTRLTVL.

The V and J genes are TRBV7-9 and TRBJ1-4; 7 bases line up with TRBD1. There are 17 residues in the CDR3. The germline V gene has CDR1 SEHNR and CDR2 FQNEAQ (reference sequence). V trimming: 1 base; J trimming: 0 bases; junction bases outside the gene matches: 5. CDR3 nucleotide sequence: TGTGCCAGCAGCTTAGGGACAGGATCCACAACTAATGAAAAACTGTTTTTT. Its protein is CASSLGTGSTTNEKLFF.

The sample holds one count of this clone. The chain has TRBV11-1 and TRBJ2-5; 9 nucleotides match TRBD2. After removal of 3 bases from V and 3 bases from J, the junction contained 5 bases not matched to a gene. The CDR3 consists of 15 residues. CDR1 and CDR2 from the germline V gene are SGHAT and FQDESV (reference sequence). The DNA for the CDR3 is TGTGCCAGCAGCTTCCCGGCTAGCGGGGAAGAGACCCAGTACTTC. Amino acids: CASSFPASGEETQYF. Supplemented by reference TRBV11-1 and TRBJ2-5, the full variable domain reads EAEVAQSPRYKITEKSQAVAFWCDPISGHATLYWYRQILGQGPELLVQFQDESVVDDSQLPKDRFSAERLKGVDSTLKIQPAELGDSAMYLCASSFPASGEETQYFGPGTRLLVL.

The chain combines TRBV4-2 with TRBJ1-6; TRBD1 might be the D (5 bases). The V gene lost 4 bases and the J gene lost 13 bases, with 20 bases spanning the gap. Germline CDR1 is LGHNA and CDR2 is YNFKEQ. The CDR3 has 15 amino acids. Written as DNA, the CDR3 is TGTGCCAGCAGCCGAGAGGGCAGGGAGATCGTCCCCCTCCACTTT. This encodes CASSREGREIVPLHF.

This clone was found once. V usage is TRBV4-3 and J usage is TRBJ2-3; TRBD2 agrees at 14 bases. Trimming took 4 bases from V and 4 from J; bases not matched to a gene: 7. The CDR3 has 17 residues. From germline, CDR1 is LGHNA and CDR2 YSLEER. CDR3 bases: TGCGCCAGCAGCCGTTCGCTGACTAGCGGGGGGGCAGATACGCAGTATTTT. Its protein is CASSRSLTSGGADTQYF.

The CDR3 bases are TGTGCCAGCACCAACGACAGGGTTAGCAATCAGCCCCAGCATTTT. This codes for CASTNDRVSNQPQHF. J is TRBJ1-5 and V is TRBV6-6; 7 nucleotides match TRBD1. J gave up 0 bases and V 7 bases, and 6 bases lay outside the gene matches. Germline values: CDR1 MNHNY, CDR2 SVGAGI (reference sequence). This CDR3 contains 15 residues.

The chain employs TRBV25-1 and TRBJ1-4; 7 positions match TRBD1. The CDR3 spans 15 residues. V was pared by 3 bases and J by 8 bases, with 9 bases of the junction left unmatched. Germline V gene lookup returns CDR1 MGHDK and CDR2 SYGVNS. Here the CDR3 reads CASSDPQGRGEKLFF. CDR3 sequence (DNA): TGTGCCAGCAGTGATCCACAGGGGAGAGGAGAAAAACTGTTTTTT.

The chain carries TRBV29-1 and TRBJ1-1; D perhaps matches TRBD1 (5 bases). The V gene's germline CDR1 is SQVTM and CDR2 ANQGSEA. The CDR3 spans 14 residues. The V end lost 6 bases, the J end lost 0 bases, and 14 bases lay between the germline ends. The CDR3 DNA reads TGCAGCGTGCCAGGGAAGGGAATGAACACTGAAGCTTTCTTT. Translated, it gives CSVPGKGMNTEAFF.

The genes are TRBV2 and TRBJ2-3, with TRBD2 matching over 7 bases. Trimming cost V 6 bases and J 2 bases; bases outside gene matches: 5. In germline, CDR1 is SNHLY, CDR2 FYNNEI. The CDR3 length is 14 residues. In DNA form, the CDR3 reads TGTGCCAGCAGCCGGGACTACACCACAGATACGCAGTATTTT. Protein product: CASSRDYTTDTQYF. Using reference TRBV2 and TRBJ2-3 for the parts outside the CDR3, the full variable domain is EPEVTQTPSHQVTQMGQEVILRCVPISNHLYFYWYRQILGQKVEFLVSFYNNEISEKSEIFDDQFSVERPDGSNFTLKIRSTKLEDSAMYFCASSRDYTTDTQYFGPGTRLTVL.

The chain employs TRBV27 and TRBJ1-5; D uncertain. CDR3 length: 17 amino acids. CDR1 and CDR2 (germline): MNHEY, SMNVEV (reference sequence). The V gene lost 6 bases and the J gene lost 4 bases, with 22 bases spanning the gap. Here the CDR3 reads CASSPIISSGRNQPQHF. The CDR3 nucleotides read TGTGCCAGCAGCCCTATCATTAGTTCGGGGAGAAATCAGCCCCAGCATTTT.

The CDR3 DNA is TGTGCCTGGAGTGGACAGGGCAATCAGTACTTC. Its protein is CAWSGQGNQYF. V is TRBV30 and J is TRBJ2-4, with 7 bases lining up with TRBD1. CDR1 and CDR2 (germline): GTSNPN, SVGIG (reference sequence). Unmatched junction bases numbered 3, after V lost 1 base and J lost 12 bases. The CDR3 is 11 amino acids.